These 15 T cell receptor beta chains were all obtained from the same sample, sequenced in a study of cytomegalovirus exposure and HLA in healthy donors. The PCR was carried out with 60 Vbeta primers and 13 Jbeta primers. Measured with immunoSEQ multiplex PCR; TCRdb has only the in-frame clones, and not every one. The sample shows under 200,000 clones, roughly 73% of them seen only once. The sequenced sample was PBMCs. The source of these receptors is a female donor in good health and CMV-seronegative.

This clone was recorded only once. The V gene is TRBV5-1, the J gene TRBJ2-7; D possibly corresponds to TRBD2 (5 bases). CDR3 length: 13 amino acids. Germline V lookup: CDR1 SGHRS, CDR2 YFSETQ. Deletions cut 0 bases from V and 2 bases from J, with 6 bases between. The CDR3 DNA sequence: TGCGCCAGCAGCTTGGGGGAGCCCTACGAGCAGTACTTC. Translated: CASSLGEPYEQYF. The full variable domain, its missing parts supplied by reference TRBV5-1 and TRBJ2-7, is KAGVTQTPRYLIKTRGQQVTLSCSPISGHRSVSWYQQTPGQGLQFLFEYFSETQRNKGNFPGRFSGRQFSNSRSEMNVSTLELGDSALYLCASSLGEPYEQYFGPGTRLTVT.

This clone was found a few times. This chain joins TRBV6-6 and TRBJ1-3; D might be TRBD1 (5 bases). The CDR3 has 15 amino acids. V was clipped by 6 bases and J by 2 bases, with 14 bases between them. Looked up from germline, CDR1 is MNHNY and CDR2 is SVGAGI (reference sequence). The DNA of the CDR3 is TGTGCCAGCAGCCCTACCGGGGGGGCTGGAAACACCATATATTTT. Amino acid sequence: CASSPTGGAGNTIYF.

The chain links TRBV18 to TRBJ2-3, with D maybe TRBD2 (7 bases). The CDR3 runs to 17 residues. V was cut by 2 bases and J by 3 bases, with 18 bases left in between. Per the germline V gene, CDR1 is KGHSH and CDR2 is LQKENI. The CDR3 nucleotides read TGTGCCAGCTCACCAGCCTCGTGGGGGGGCCAGACAGATACGCAGTATTTT. This encodes CASSPASWGGQTDTQYF.

This sequence joins TRBV11-2 and TRBJ2-1; weak D call: TRBD1 (6 bases). This CDR3 comprises 13 residues. Trimming took 3 bases from V and 7 from J, leaving 10 bases between them. CDR1 and CDR2 from the germline V gene are SGHAT and FQNNGV. The CDR3 nucleotides read TGTGCCAGCAGCTTCTACAGGGTAAATGAGCAGTTCTTC. Translation: CASSFYRVNEQFF.

The table lists this clone with a count of one. The chain couples TRBV14 to TRBJ1-1; D gene ambiguous. V lost 0 bases and J 0 bases, leaving 14 bases between the germline ends. CDR3 length: 17 amino acids. The germline gives CDR1 SGHDN, CDR2 FVKESK. The CDR3 protein is CASSQDVIRVLNTEAFF. For the CDR3, the DNA is TGTGCCAGCAGCCAAGACGTGATTCGGGTGCTGAACACTGAAGCTTTCTTT.

The chain combines TRBV7-9 with TRBJ1-1; TRBD1 is a possible D gene (6 bases). The CDR3 spans 14 residues. Trimming shortened V by 3 bases and J by 0 bases, and 8 bases separated the two germline ends. Per the germline V gene, CDR1 is SEHNR and CDR2 is FQNEAQ (reference sequence). In DNA, the CDR3 is TGTGCCAGCAGCTTCAGGGGTATGAACACTGAAGCTTTCTTT. It codes for CASSFRGMNTEAFF.

This clone appeared once. The chain couples TRBV19 to TRBJ2-3; 9 positions agree with TRBD1. Trimming removed 3 bases from V and 3 bases from J; junction bases left unmatched: 4. Per germline, CDR1 LNHDA and CDR2 SQIVND (reference sequence). This CDR3 region has 15 residues. This CDR3 is CASSITGGRTDTQYF. The CDR3 coding sequence is TGTGCCAGTAGTATCACAGGGGGCAGGACAGATACGCAGTATTTT.

The CDR3 spells CASSVNPDWTGGYTF. The CDR3 nucleotides are TGTGCCAGCAGCGTAAACCCCGACTGGACAGGCGGCTACACCTTC. The chain uses TRBV9 and TRBJ1-2; the match to TRBD1 covers 7 bases. CDR1 SGDLS and CDR2 YYNGEE come from the germline V gene. V gave up 1 base and J gave up 8 bases; unmatched junction bases: 11. The CDR3 consists of 15 residues. The entire variable domain, with the rest obtained from reference TRBV9 and TRBJ1-2, is as follows: DSGVTQTPKHLITATGQRVTLRCSPRSGDLSVYWYQQSLDQGLQFLIQYYNGEERAKGNILERFSAQQFPDLHSELNLSSLELGDSALYFCASSVNPDWTGGYTFGSGTRLTVV.

This clone was observed a handful of times. This chain uses TRBV7-9 with TRBJ1-5, with D tentatively TRBD1 (5 bases). Trimming took 7 bases from V and 1 from J, leaving 14 bases between them. The length of the CDR3 is 15 residues. Germline CDR1 is SEHNR and CDR2 is FQNEAQ (reference sequence). The CDR3: CASTSQGESNQPQHF. The CDR3 DNA reads as TGTGCCAGCACCTCCCAAGGGGAAAGCAATCAGCCCCAGCATTTT. Supplemented by reference TRBV7-9 and TRBJ1-5, the full variable domain reads DTGVSQNPRHKITKRGQNVTFRCDPISEHNRLYWYRQTLGQGPEFLTYFQNEAQLEKSRLLSDRFSAERPKGSFSTLEIQRTEQGDSAMYLCASTSQGESNQPQHFGDGTRLSIL.

DNA for the CDR3: TGCGCCAGCAGCCGACTCCAGGGTAGGATCACAGATACGCAGTATTTT. Protein: CASSRLQGRITDTQYF. This chain links TRBV4-1 with TRBJ2-3; D perhaps matches TRBD1 (5 bases). In germline, CDR1 is MGHRA, CDR2 YSYEKL. This CDR3 has 16 amino acids. V lost 4 bases, J lost 2 bases, and 16 bases lay in between.

The chain carries TRBV18 and TRBJ1-1; the match to TRBD1 covers 7 bases. Germline values: CDR1 KGHSH, CDR2 LQKENI. The ends lost 7 bases at V and 5 bases at J; junction bases unmatched: 13. The CDR3 length is 15 residues. Here the CDR3 reads CASYPMGGRGTEAFF. The CDR3 DNA follows: TGTGCCAGCTATCCCATGGGCGGCAGGGGGACTGAAGCTTTCTTT.

For this clone: One end of the junction does not line up with germline, which may come from a read error. The J gene is TRBJ1-5, the V gene TRBV7-8; D is ambiguous. This CDR3 is built from 12 residues. Per the germline V gene, CDR1 is SGHVS and CDR2 is FQNEAQ. The CDR3 DNA sequence: TGTGCCAGCAGCCCCTTAGAGGAAGCCCCGAATTTT. Its translation: CASSPLEEAPNF.

The chain carries TRBV28 and TRBJ1-1; D not certain. Deletions cut 2 bases from V and 6 bases from J, with 7 bases between. CDR1 MDHEN and CDR2 SYDVKM come from the germline V gene. This CDR3 has 12 residues. In nucleotides, the CDR3 is TGTGCCAGCAGTTTAATCCAGGCTGAAGCTTTCTTT. Its protein product is CASSLIQAEAFF.

The chain combines TRBV19 with TRBJ1-2; 9 bases are a match to TRBD1. This CDR3 comprises 15 residues. The V segment lost 4 bases and the J segment 3 bases; nucleotides outside the gene matches: 6. Germline V CDR1 and CDR2: LNHDA, SQIVND (reference sequence). CDR3 sequence reads: CASSTQTGGDYGYTF. The CDR3 region has the DNA TGTGCCAGTAGTACTCAGACAGGGGGTGACTATGGCTACACCTTC.

The genes are TRBV28 and TRBJ2-1; 13 bases are a match to TRBD2. The V segment lost 2 bases and the J segment 2 bases; nucleotides outside the gene matches: 6. The germline V gene has CDR1 MDHEN and CDR2 SYDVKM. This CDR3 comprises 18 residues. The CDR3 coding sequence is TGTGCCAGCAGTTTAACTAGCGGGGGGGCGGGACCCTACAATGAGCAGTTCTTC. This translates into CASSLTSGGAGPYNEQFF.